Detailed here is one T cell receptor (beta chain). Its antigen is unidentified. A single base separates this from a much larger clone, so it may be a read error. Trimming shortened V by 6 bases and J by 5 bases, and 11 bases separated the two germline ends. There are 12 residues in the CDR3. No cell sorting was done before RNA was extracted from the tissue. More than 3 cm separated this lung sample from the edge of the tumor. The data derive from a study of tumor and adjacent non-tumor tissue in lung cancer. Study-level findings and limits: Significantly higher TCR diversity was found in tumor than normal lung. Normal lung showed higher cumulative top 100 clone frequency than tumor.

TCRbeta libraries were built with three rounds of nested PCR, modified from ARM-PCR. TCRdb reprocessed the multiplex PCR reads via MiXCR and lists one record per CDR3 protein. This table holds some 97,000 distinct CDR3 sequences, over 55% found once. The TCR sequence derives from a man between 25 and 39 years old with non-small cell lung cancer. Sequenced material: distant non-tumor lung tissue. The chain carries TRBV12-3 or TRBV12-4 and TRBJ2-7; no clear D. The CDR3 sequence is CASSAPAHEQYF. The DNA for the CDR3 is TGTGCCAGCAGCGCACCGGCCCACGAGCAGTACTTC.